One and the same sample provided the 3 T cell receptor beta chains below, sequenced in a study of T cell responses to AZD1222 COVID-19 vaccine. Data came from immunoSEQ multiplex PCR; TCRdb stores just in-frame clones and leaves some out. Here the sample spans approximately 70,000 clones, around 83% being singletons. The sample was peripheral blood, taken on day 0 of AZD1222 vaccination. All receptors derive from an adult in good health.

The CDR3 loop reads CASSLWNGGQETQYF. CDR3 in DNA: TGTGCCAGCAGCCTGTGGAATGGGGGCCAAGAGACCCAGTACTTC. The gene calls are TRBV9 and TRBJ2-5; D tentatively fits TRBD1 or TRBD2 (5 bases each). There are 15 residues in the CDR3. V lost 4 bases and J 1 base, leaving 14 bases between the germline ends. Germline loops: CDR1 SGDLS, CDR2 YYNGEE. Using reference TRBV9 and TRBJ2-5 for the parts outside the CDR3, the full variable domain is DSGVTQTPKHLITATGQRVTLRCSPRSGDLSVYWYQQSLDQGLQFLIQYYNGEERAKGNILERFSAQQFPDLHSELNLSSLELGDSALYFCASSLWNGGQETQYFGPGTRLLVL.

This clone turned up a few times. The chain employs TRBV4-3 and TRBJ1-1, with no clear D. V lost 4 bases, J lost 3 bases, and 9 bases lay in between. This CDR3 region has 13 residues. The V gene's germline CDR1 is LGHNA and CDR2 YSLEER. This CDR3 reads CASSPSGYTEAFF. The CDR3 region has the DNA TGCGCCAGCAGCCCCTCCGGGTACACTGAAGCTTTCTTT.

The CDR3 loop is CASNYNGAGELFF. The CDR3 coding sequence is TGTGCCAGCAATTATAATGGGGCCGGGGAGCTGTTTTTT. This chain joins TRBV27 and TRBJ2-2; D ambiguous. V lost 7 bases, J lost 6 bases, and 12 bases lay in between. CDR1 is MNHEY and CDR2 is SMNVEV in the germline V gene (reference sequence). The CDR3 contains 13 residues.